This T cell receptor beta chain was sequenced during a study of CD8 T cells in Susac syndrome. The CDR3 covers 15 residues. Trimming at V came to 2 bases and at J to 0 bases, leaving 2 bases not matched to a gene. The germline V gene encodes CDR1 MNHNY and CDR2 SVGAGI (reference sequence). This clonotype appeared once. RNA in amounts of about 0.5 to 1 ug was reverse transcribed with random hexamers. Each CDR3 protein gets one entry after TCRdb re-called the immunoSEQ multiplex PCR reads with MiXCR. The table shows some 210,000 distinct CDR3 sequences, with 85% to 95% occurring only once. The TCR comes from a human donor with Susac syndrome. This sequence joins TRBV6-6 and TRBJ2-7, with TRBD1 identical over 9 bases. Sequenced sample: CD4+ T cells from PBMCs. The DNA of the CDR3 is TGTGCCAGCAGTTACGAACAGGGGGCCTCCTACGAGCAGTACTTC. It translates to CASSYEQGASYEQYF.